The rows below give T cell receptor beta chains drawn from one sample of a study of cytomegalovirus exposure and HLA in healthy donors. Libraries were prepared by immunoSEQ multiplex PCR; TCRdb keeps only in-frame clonotypes and omits some of them. Of approximately 130,000 clones listed, about 77% are singletons. Sample: PBMCs. The receptors derive from a woman aged 40-49 years in good health and CMV-seronegative. The CDR3 runs from the conserved cysteine through the conserved F or W. D genes are given only for firm matches. Expanded clones get a size class; other rows say once, few or many, or leave the size out.

TRBV16	NA	TRBJ1-2	few	TGTGCCAGCAGCCAGGGTGACACGTTCGCCGGCTATGGCTACACCTTC	CASSQGDTFAGYGYTF
TRBV5-1	NA	TRBJ1-4	once	TGCGCCAGCAGCTTACACGATTCAACTAATGAAAAACTGTTTTTT	CASSLHDSTNEKLFF
TRBV5-4	NA	TRBJ2-3	NA	TGTGCCAGCAGCCTACCGGACTCACTCCTCACAGATACGCAGTATTTT	CASSLPDSLLTDTQYF
TRBV5-1	TRBD2	TRBJ2-1	few	TGCGCCAGCAGCCCCAATAGCGGGGGGGCGTACAATGAGCAGTTCTTC	CASSPNSGGAYNEQFF
TRBV6-7	NA	TRBJ2-7	NA	TGTGCCAGCAGCCCTATCCACGGGATTAAATACGAGCAGTACTTC	CASSPIHGIKYEQYF
TRBV5-8	NA	TRBJ1-6	NA	TGTGCCAGCAGCTTGAGACCGGGGATCTACTCACCCCTCCACTTT	CASSLRPGIYSPLHF
TRBV6-1	TRBD1	TRBJ2-7	NA	TGTGCCAGCAGAGTCGGGACAGGGGTCTACGAGCAGTACTTC	CASRVGTGVYEQYF
TRBV28	TRBD1	TRBJ2-7	once	TGTGCCAGCACCCGGACAGGGGCCTACGAGCAGTACTTC	CASTRTGAYEQYF
TRBV27	TRBD1	TRBJ2-7	NA	TGTGCCAGCAGTTCAGAAAGGGGACAGGGGATCTCCTACGAGCAGTACTTC	CASSSERGQGISYEQYF
TRBV7-9	NA	TRBJ1-2	NA	TGTGCCAGCAGCTCCCTCGGGATCTCATATGGCTACACCTTC	CASSSLGISYGYTF
TRBV28	TRBD1	TRBJ1-1	NA	TGTGCCTCAGGGGGCGCGGAAATTAGGAACACTGAAGCTTTCTTT	CASGGAEIRNTEAFF
TRBV7-9	NA	TRBJ1-4	NA	TGTGCCAGCAGCTCCAGTTATGAAAAACTGTTTTTT	CASSSSYEKLFF
TRBV5-1	NA	TRBJ1-3	once	TGCGCCAGCAGCGTAGACGGGACAACTGGAAACACCATATATTTT	CASSVDGTTGNTIYF
TRBV5-1	TRBD1	TRBJ1-2	few	TGCGCCAGCAGCGTGACAGGGGGTGGCTACACCTTC	CASSVTGGGYTF
TRBV9	TRBD2	TRBJ2-3	NA	TGTGCCAGCAGCGTAGTTGGTAGCGGGGGGGTGACAGATACGCAGTATTTT	CASSVVGSGGVTDTQYF
TRBV7-8	TRBD1	TRBJ1-1	NA	TGTGCCAGCAGCGGAGAAGGGGGACAGACTATGAACACTGAAGCTTTCTTT	CASSGEGGQTMNTEAFF
TRBV10-3	TRBD1	TRBJ1-2	NA	TGTGCCATCAGCGGACAGGGAAATGGCTACACCTTC	CAISGQGNGYTF
TRBV6-5	NA	TRBJ1-2	few	TGTGCCAGCAGTTACATCAGGGCGGGGAAGAATTATGGCTACACCTTC	CASSYIRAGKNYGYTF
TRBV27	TRBD1	TRBJ1-6	NA	TGTGCCAGCAGTTTCGCGGACAGGGGTAATTCACCCCTCCACTTT	CASSFADRGNSPLHF
TRBV7-6	TRBD1	TRBJ1-4	NA	TGTGCCAGCAGCTCCAGGACAGGGTCTGAAGGGCTGTTTTTT	CASSSRTGSEGLFF
TRBV7-2	TRBD1	TRBJ1-1	NA	TGTGCCAGCAGCCCCGGACAGGGGAGGACTGAAGCTTTCTTT	CASSPGQGRTEAFF
TRBV6-5	NA	TRBJ1-1	NA	TGTGCCAGTTGGAGAACCTCAAACACTGAAGCTTTCTTT	CASWRTSNTEAFF
TRBV5-4	TRBD2	TRBJ2-3	NA	TGTGCCAGCAGCCGAGCGGGACTAAACACAGATACGCAGTATTTT	CASSRAGLNTDTQYF
TRBV21-1	NA	TRBJ1-6	NA	TGTGCCAGCAGCTCAAGAGGGGACAGGGGTTATTCACCCCTCCACTTT	CASSSRGDRGYSPLHF